This T cell receptor beta chain was captured in a study of blood T cell dynamics during melanoma immunotherapy (dated by TCRdb to the early 2020s). Regarding the complete study: Patients had metastatic melanoma and received first-line pembrolizumab or nivolumab plus ipilimumab as standard of care in the United Kingdom. To find early correlates of response, peripheral T cell receptor repertoires were profiled in metastatic melanoma patients before and after one cycle of checkpoint inhibitor therapy. The training cohort consisted of consecutive patients, while an additional independent group of patients from the same centre was pooled to form an external validation set.

Findings and caveats that apply to the study as a whole: The study was unable to establish whether the T cell clones driving the repertoire changes were melanoma-specific or instead reflected general immune activation. Unlike progressors, patients who went on to achieve disease control showed a bifurcated reorganization of the PBMC repertoire at W3, with either increased clonality or increased diversity. The relatively small sample size was acknowledged as a potential limitation on generalization of the results.

Reading the label with the study, this specimen's time point is: week 3, after first cycle of checkpoint inhibitor. Blood was sampled before treatment (T0) and at week 3 (W3), after the first cycle of checkpoint blockade. Except for two patients with rapid clinical progression, response was assessed 12 weeks after the first infusion by RECIST 1.1; disease control meant complete response, partial response or stable disease. Patients with prior systemic cancer treatment, concomitant immunosuppressant therapy or synchronous other active malignancies were excluded. Bulk PBMC and plasma cell-free DNA were both sequenced for TCR beta so that circulating cells and T cell turnover could be tracked. PBMC were isolated from blood with Lymphoprep and SepMate tubes, followed by red cell lysis. DNA from PBMC and sorted T cell subsets was extracted with QIAamp DNA Blood Mini kits. As regards this clone: The target of this receptor is not known. Base qualities were left out, and no much larger clone turns up one base away.

A fixed 350 ng of DNA was loaded for every bulk PBMC sample. The immunoSEQ TCRb Assay kit was used according to manufacturer instructions to amplify TCR beta CDR3 sequences from genomic DNA. The KAPA Library Quantification Kit for Illumina platforms was used to quantify the pooled libraries by qPCR. Pooled libraries were clustered at roughly 0.55-1.1 pM and sequenced on an Illumina NextSeq 500. Per the original workflow: TCR data were analyzed using immunoSEQ ANALYZER and the R LymphoSeq package. A rearrangement efficiency score was calculated as productive divided by the sum of productive and non-productive CDR3 sequences. Clonality was measured with the Gini coefficient and diversity with the Renyi index at alpha=1, compared pairwise between timepoints within each patient. Clonal relatedness, based on an edit distance of 3, and repertoire similarity, based on the Bhattacharyya coefficient, were both computed in LymphoSeq. To classify response, a linear discriminant analysis based on week-3 changes in clonality and diversity was built using the R MASS and caret packages. TCRdb retrieved this table from immuneACCESS and kept in-frame rearrangements only. Not all clones are present; in checked studies, unresolved V genes account for under half, and no reason is known for the remainder. V, J and clone size are taken as reported in that table, and D and trimming were inferred from the DNA itself. Here the sample has around 6,400 clones; roughly 86% occur a single time. Together, the top ten hold 5% of the sample.

The sample was blood, taken from a patient treated with checkpoint blockade. This clonotype was sampled from a human donor with melanoma.

The CDR3 is CAISEADRRETQYF. The nucleotides read TGTGCCATCAGTGAAGCCGACAGGCGAGAGACCCAGTACTTC. The rearranged segments are TRBV10-3 and TRBJ2-5; the D gene is possibly TRBD1, with 6 bases matching. The cysteine opens and the phenylalanine closes a CDR3 of 14 amino acids. The read is trimmed to its CDR3 DNA, 42 bases read in frame from base 1. V is shortened by 3 bases, J by 4 bases, and the region joining them spans 12 bases. Reading the germline V gene gives CDR1 ENHRY and CDR2 SYGVKD.